This T cell receptor beta chain was sequenced during a study of T cells in Graves' hyperthyroidism and ophthalmopathy. Study findings and constraints: From stable hyperthyroidism, ophthalmopathy was set apart by a 13 V-J model.

This clonotype has ten or more counts. What it binds is unknown. Regions amplified from RNA transcripts were the TCR beta CDR3 regions. In the first-round RT-PCR of the TCR CDR3, the HTBI primer set was used. TCRdb redid the calling of the multiplex PCR reads with MiXCR, one entry per CDR3 protein. The repertoire holds around 260,000 distinct CDR3 sequences, around a quarter seen once, with about 25% in the top ten. Trimming removed 3 bases from V and 2 bases from J; junction bases left unmatched: 3. Germline CDR1 and CDR2: MNHEY and SMNVEV (reference sequence). CDR3 length: 14 amino acids. This blood was taken when hyperthyroidism was first diagnosed, before any ophthalmopathy symptoms existed. Fresh peripheral blood, more than 9 ml, yielded the PBMCs.

The sequence derives from a man between 40 and 49 years old with Graves' hyperthyroidism that later progressed to Graves' ophthalmopathy. The sample consisted of blood. The chain carries TRBV27 and TRBJ2-7, with TRBD1 matching 8 bases. This CDR3 reads CASSLTGEPYEQYF. The CDR3 DNA follows: TGTGCCAGCAGTTTGACAGGGGAGCCCTACGAGCAGTACTTC.